The 27 T cell receptor beta chains presented below share a single source sample, sequenced in a study of cytomegalovirus exposure and HLA in healthy donors. The PCR made use of 60 Vbeta and 13 Jbeta primers. Assay used: immunoSEQ multiplex PCR; TCRdb lists only in-frame clones, some missing. Its table lists roughly 58,000 clones. The sample consisted of PBMCs. These receptors originate from a woman in her forties or fifties in good health and CMV-seropositive.

The chain joins TRBV5-5 to TRBJ2-3; D perhaps matches TRBD2 (5 bases). Germline CDR1 and CDR2: SGHKS and YYEKEE (reference sequence). V was clipped by 5 bases and J by 8 bases, with 12 bases between them. The CDR3 sequence is 12 residues long. This chain's CDR3 is CASSLIRGTQYF. CDR3 bases: TGTGCCAGCAGTTTAATCCGGGGTACGCAGTATTTT.

V gene TRBV7-2 combines with J gene TRBJ1-2, with unresolved D. There are 14 residues in the CDR3. CDR1 is SGHTA and CDR2 is FQGNSA in the germline V gene. Trimming stripped 2 bases from V and 6 bases from J, with 13 bases between. The CDR3 DNA is TGTGCCAGCAGCTTATTTGGAGGGCAGGATGGCTACACCTTC. It specifies CASSLFGGQDGYTF.

For this clone: The junction departs from germline at one end; a sequencing error may be responsible. The chain employs TRBV14 and TRBJ1-1; 7 bases match TRBD1. The CDR3 contains 12 residues. Germline V gene lookup returns CDR1 SGHDN and CDR2 FVKESK. The chain's CDR3 is CASSLWTGSTTF. Here the CDR3 DNA reads TGTGCCAGCAGCCTTTGGACAGGCTCTACAACCTTT.

The chain carries TRBV7-9 and TRBJ2-2; perhaps TRBD1 as D (6 bases). Deletions cut 5 bases from V and 6 bases from J, with 13 bases between. The CDR3 is 14 amino acids. From germline, CDR1 is SEHNR and CDR2 FQNEAQ (reference sequence). In DNA, the CDR3 is TGTGCCAGCAGCCATGACAGGCTATCCGGGGAGCTGTTTTTT. Its translation: CASSHDRLSGELFF.

In nucleotides, the CDR3 is TGTGCCAGCAGCGTGAGACAGGGCTACGAGCAGTACTTC. Amino acid sequence: CASSVRQGYEQYF. The V gene is TRBV7-2, the J gene TRBJ2-7; TRBD1 matches 7 bases. V shed 5 bases, J shed 3 bases, and the junction held 4 bases outside the gene matches. CDR3 size: 13 residues. From germline, CDR1 is SGHTA and CDR2 FQGNSA.

The chain is built from TRBV5-1 and TRBJ2-1; perhaps TRBD2 as D (5 bases). Per germline, CDR1 SGHRS and CDR2 YFSETQ. The CDR3 loop spans 14 amino acids. The V end lost 0 bases, the J end lost 7 bases, and 11 bases lay between the germline ends. Here the CDR3 DNA reads TGCGCCAGCAGCTTGGCTGAGGGATGGAATGAGCAGTTCTTC. It codes for CASSLAEGWNEQFF.

This rearrangement joins TRBV5-1 to TRBJ2-4; 8 bases align to TRBD1. The V segment lost 7 bases and the J segment 0 bases; nucleotides outside the gene matches: 3. In germline, CDR1 is SGHRS, CDR2 YFSETQ. CDR3 length equals 14 residues. CDR3 in amino acids: CASGTGVAKNIQYF. The CDR3 bases are TGCGCCAGCGGGACAGGAGTAGCCAAAAACATTCAGTACTTC.

The CDR3 nucleotides are TGTGCCAGCAGCTTAAGCGGGAGTTACGAGCAGTACTTC. Protein product: CASSLSGSYEQYF. The V and J genes are TRBV7-8 and TRBJ2-7, with TRBD2 identical over 8 bases. Germline CDR1 and CDR2: SGHVS and FQNEAQ. V shed 2 bases and J 4 bases; nucleotides not matched to a gene: 1. The CDR3 length is 13 residues.

The chain links TRBV6-1 to TRBJ1-4; 7 positions match TRBD1. V gave up 0 bases and J gave up 7 bases; unmatched junction bases: 5. The germline CDR1 and CDR2 sequences are MNHNS and SASEGT. The CDR3 sequence is 15 residues long. CDR3: CASSEARGLGEKLFF. The CDR3 DNA sequence: TGTGCCAGCAGTGAAGCGAGGGGGCTGGGTGAAAAACTGTTTTTT.

This chain connects TRBV4-1 to TRBJ2-7; tentatively, D is TRBD1 (5 bases). CDR1 is MGHRA, CDR2 YSYEKL, per germline. The CDR3 sequence is 12 residues long. Trimming left V 4 bases short and J 6 bases short, with 10 bases between. In DNA form, the CDR3 reads TGCGCCAGCAGCCCCACCCAGGGCGAGCAGTACTTC. The encoded protein is CASSPTQGEQYF.

The chain couples TRBV7-8 to TRBJ2-7; TRBD1 matches at 8 bases. Trimming at V came to 8 bases and at J to 3 bases, leaving 6 bases not matched to a gene. CDR1 and CDR2 (germline): SGHVS, FQNEAQ. The CDR3 extends over 13 amino acids. The CDR3 DNA is TGTGCCAGCGGACAGGGATTGTACTACGAGCAGTACTTC. It is translated as CASGQGLYYEQYF.

V usage is TRBV18 and J usage is TRBJ1-4, with D uncertain. The CDR3 has 15 amino acids. Germline values: CDR1 KGHSH, CDR2 LQKENI. Between the trimmed V and J ends, which lost 2 bases and 4 bases, there was a span of 11 bases. The CDR3 protein is CASSPAGGFNEKLFF. The CDR3, as DNA: TGTGCCAGCTCACCAGCAGGTGGCTTTAATGAAAAACTGTTTTTT.

This chain connects TRBV14 to TRBJ1-4; 7 positions match TRBD1. V was pared by 3 bases and J by 8 bases, with 9 bases of the junction left unmatched. CDR3 size: 15 residues. Germline CDR1 SGHDN, CDR2 FVKESK. CDR3 residues: CASSHHRGLREKLFF. Written as DNA, the CDR3 is TGTGCCAGCAGCCACCACAGGGGATTGCGCGAAAAACTGTTTTTT. The variable domain in full, with the rest retrieved from reference TRBV14 and TRBJ1-4, is EAGVTQFPSHSVIEKGQTVTLRCDPISGHDNLYWYRRVMGKEIKFLLHFVKESKQDESGMPNNRFLAERTGGTYSTLKVQPAELEDSGVYFCASSHHRGLREKLFFGSGTQLSVL.

The chain uses TRBV25-1 and TRBJ2-3; no reliable D call. CDR1 is MGHDK, CDR2 SYGVNS, per germline. The CDR3 runs 13 residues. V shed 3 bases and J shed 0 bases, with 4 bases lying between them. CDR3 amino acids: CASSEASTDTQYF. CDR3 DNA: TGTGCCAGCAGTGAGGCCAGCACAGATACGCAGTATTTT.

By frequency, this clone is medium-sized (0.01 to 0.1%). The chain employs TRBV2 and TRBJ2-7; D may be TRBD1 (5 bases). The CDR3 covers 11 residues. The V gene lost 5 bases and the J gene lost 5 bases, with 7 bases spanning the gap. CDR1 and CDR2 from the germline V gene are SNHLY and FYNNEI. CDR3 sequence (DNA): TGTGCCAGCAGTAGGACAAACGAGCAGTACTTC. Its protein product is CASSRTNEQYF.

V is TRBV30 and J is TRBJ2-5; 7 bases map to TRBD2. Germline CDR1 reads GTSNPN; CDR2 reads SVGIG (reference sequence). This CDR3 has 14 residues. Germline trimming cut 2 bases from V and 5 bases from J; bases unmatched to any gene: 8. The CDR3 region has the DNA TGTGCCTGGAGTAAGGGAGGGCAATGGGAGACCCAGTACTTC. As protein: CAWSKGGQWETQYF.

The gene calls are TRBV5-4 and TRBJ2-7; the match to TRBD2 covers 7 bases. V lost 0 bases, J lost 0 bases, and 3 bases stayed unmatched. Germline V CDR1 and CDR2: SGHNT, YYREEE (reference sequence). This CDR3 is built from 15 residues. Here the CDR3 DNA reads TGTGCCAGCAGCTTGGCGGGGAGGGGCTCCTACGAGCAGTACTTC. This encodes CASSLAGRGSYEQYF.

The V call is TRBV19, the J call TRBJ2-7; 9 bases map to TRBD2. V lost 3 bases, J lost 2 bases, and 2 bases stayed unmatched. The CDR3 length is 14 residues. CDR1 LNHDA and CDR2 SQIVND come from the germline V gene (reference sequence). CDR3 loop: CASSMRGRAYEQYF. CDR3 sequence (DNA): TGTGCCAGTAGTATGCGCGGGAGGGCCTACGAGCAGTACTTC.

The chain recombines TRBV5-1 with TRBJ2-5; TRBD2 is a possible D gene (5 bases). This CDR3 contains 15 residues. Between the trimmed V and J ends, which lost 4 bases and 2 bases, there was a span of 15 bases. CDR1 and CDR2 from the germline V gene are SGHRS and YFSETQ. The CDR3, as DNA: TGCGCCAGCAGCCCGGGATCGGGAATTCAAGAGACCCAGTACTTC. Amino acids: CASSPGSGIQETQYF. The full variable domain, in which reference TRBV5-1 and TRBJ2-5 provide the parts outside the CDR3, is KAGVTQTPRYLIKTRGQQVTLSCSPISGHRSVSWYQQTPGQGLQFLFEYFSETQRNKGNFPGRFSGRQFSNSRSEMNVSTLELGDSALYLCASSPGSGIQETQYFGPGTRLLVL.

The chain uses TRBV5-1 and TRBJ2-1; D is ambiguous. Germline values: CDR1 SGHRS, CDR2 YFSETQ. This CDR3 has 13 amino acids. The ends were cut back, 2 bases at V and 5 bases at J, with 8 bases in the middle. CDR3 region: CASSLLYNNEQFF. DNA of the CDR3: TGCGCCAGCAGCTTATTGTACAACAATGAGCAGTTCTTC.

The CDR3 sequence is CASSFSGGGSYEQYF. CDR3 nucleotide sequence: TGTGCCAGTAGTTTTAGCGGGGGTGGCTCCTACGAGCAGTACTTC. This sequence joins TRBV19 and TRBJ2-7, with 9 bases that match TRBD2. The V and J ends lost 5 bases and 0 bases, in that order; junction bases with no gene match: 5. The CDR3 length is 15 residues. Germline CDR1 and CDR2: LNHDA and SQIVND (reference sequence).

The chain joins TRBV27 to TRBJ1-1; the match to TRBD1 covers 9 bases. Trimming cost V 5 bases and J 6 bases; bases outside gene matches: 7. The CDR3 covers 14 residues. Germline V CDR1 and CDR2: MNHEY, SMNVEV (reference sequence). This CDR3 reads CASSATGGLSEAFF. CDR3 DNA: TGTGCCAGCAGTGCGACAGGGGGGTTGTCTGAAGCTTTCTTT.

This chain links TRBV6-5 with TRBJ2-2; 7 bases map to TRBD1. The CDR3 consists of 15 residues. CDR1 is MNHEY and CDR2 is SVGAGI in the germline V gene. Trimming took 5 bases from V and 1 from J; bases not matched to a gene: 4. CDR3 in amino acids: CASSGWTGNTGELFF. Written as DNA, the CDR3 is TGTGCCAGCAGTGGTTGGACAGGGAACACCGGGGAGCTGTTTTTT.

The J gene is TRBJ2-3, the V gene TRBV7-2; the D is unclear. CDR1 and CDR2 from the germline V gene are SGHTA and FQGNSA. This CDR3 is built from 14 residues. The germline V and J ends were trimmed by 4 bases and 5 bases, with 13 bases remaining between them. CDR3 sequence: CASSYNSWRDTQYF. Written as DNA, the CDR3 is TGTGCCAGCAGCTATAACTCTTGGAGAGATACGCAGTATTTT.

J is TRBJ2-2 and V is TRBV18; TRBD1 agrees at 8 bases. Per the germline V gene, CDR1 is KGHSH and CDR2 is LQKENI. This CDR3 comprises 18 residues. With 1 base clipped from V and 0 bases from J, the junction kept 7 bases outside the gene matches. CDR3 amino acids: CASSPHAGGTANTGELFF. The DNA of the CDR3 is TGTGCCAGCTCACCACATGCAGGGGGCACAGCGAACACCGGGGAGCTGTTTTTT.

In DNA, the CDR3 is TGTGCCAGCAGTGTGGCCAGGGGACAAGATACGCAGTATTTT. Its protein is CASSVARGQDTQYF. The chain links TRBV2 to TRBJ2-3, with D possibly TRBD1 on 6 matching bases. The CDR3 consists of 14 residues. Germline CDR1 is SNHLY and CDR2 is FYNNEI. Trimming removed 4 bases from V and 5 bases from J, with 13 bases in between.

This chain uses TRBV28 with TRBJ2-7; 9 bases line up with TRBD1. The J segment lost 5 bases and the V segment lost 1 base, leaving 9 bases of the junction unmatched. The CDR3 spans 16 residues. CDR1 is MDHEN, CDR2 SYDVKM, per germline. CDR3 amino acids: CASSLLGTGFSHEQYF. In nucleotides, the CDR3 is TGTGCCAGCAGTTTATTAGGGACAGGGTTTTCCCACGAGCAGTACTTC.